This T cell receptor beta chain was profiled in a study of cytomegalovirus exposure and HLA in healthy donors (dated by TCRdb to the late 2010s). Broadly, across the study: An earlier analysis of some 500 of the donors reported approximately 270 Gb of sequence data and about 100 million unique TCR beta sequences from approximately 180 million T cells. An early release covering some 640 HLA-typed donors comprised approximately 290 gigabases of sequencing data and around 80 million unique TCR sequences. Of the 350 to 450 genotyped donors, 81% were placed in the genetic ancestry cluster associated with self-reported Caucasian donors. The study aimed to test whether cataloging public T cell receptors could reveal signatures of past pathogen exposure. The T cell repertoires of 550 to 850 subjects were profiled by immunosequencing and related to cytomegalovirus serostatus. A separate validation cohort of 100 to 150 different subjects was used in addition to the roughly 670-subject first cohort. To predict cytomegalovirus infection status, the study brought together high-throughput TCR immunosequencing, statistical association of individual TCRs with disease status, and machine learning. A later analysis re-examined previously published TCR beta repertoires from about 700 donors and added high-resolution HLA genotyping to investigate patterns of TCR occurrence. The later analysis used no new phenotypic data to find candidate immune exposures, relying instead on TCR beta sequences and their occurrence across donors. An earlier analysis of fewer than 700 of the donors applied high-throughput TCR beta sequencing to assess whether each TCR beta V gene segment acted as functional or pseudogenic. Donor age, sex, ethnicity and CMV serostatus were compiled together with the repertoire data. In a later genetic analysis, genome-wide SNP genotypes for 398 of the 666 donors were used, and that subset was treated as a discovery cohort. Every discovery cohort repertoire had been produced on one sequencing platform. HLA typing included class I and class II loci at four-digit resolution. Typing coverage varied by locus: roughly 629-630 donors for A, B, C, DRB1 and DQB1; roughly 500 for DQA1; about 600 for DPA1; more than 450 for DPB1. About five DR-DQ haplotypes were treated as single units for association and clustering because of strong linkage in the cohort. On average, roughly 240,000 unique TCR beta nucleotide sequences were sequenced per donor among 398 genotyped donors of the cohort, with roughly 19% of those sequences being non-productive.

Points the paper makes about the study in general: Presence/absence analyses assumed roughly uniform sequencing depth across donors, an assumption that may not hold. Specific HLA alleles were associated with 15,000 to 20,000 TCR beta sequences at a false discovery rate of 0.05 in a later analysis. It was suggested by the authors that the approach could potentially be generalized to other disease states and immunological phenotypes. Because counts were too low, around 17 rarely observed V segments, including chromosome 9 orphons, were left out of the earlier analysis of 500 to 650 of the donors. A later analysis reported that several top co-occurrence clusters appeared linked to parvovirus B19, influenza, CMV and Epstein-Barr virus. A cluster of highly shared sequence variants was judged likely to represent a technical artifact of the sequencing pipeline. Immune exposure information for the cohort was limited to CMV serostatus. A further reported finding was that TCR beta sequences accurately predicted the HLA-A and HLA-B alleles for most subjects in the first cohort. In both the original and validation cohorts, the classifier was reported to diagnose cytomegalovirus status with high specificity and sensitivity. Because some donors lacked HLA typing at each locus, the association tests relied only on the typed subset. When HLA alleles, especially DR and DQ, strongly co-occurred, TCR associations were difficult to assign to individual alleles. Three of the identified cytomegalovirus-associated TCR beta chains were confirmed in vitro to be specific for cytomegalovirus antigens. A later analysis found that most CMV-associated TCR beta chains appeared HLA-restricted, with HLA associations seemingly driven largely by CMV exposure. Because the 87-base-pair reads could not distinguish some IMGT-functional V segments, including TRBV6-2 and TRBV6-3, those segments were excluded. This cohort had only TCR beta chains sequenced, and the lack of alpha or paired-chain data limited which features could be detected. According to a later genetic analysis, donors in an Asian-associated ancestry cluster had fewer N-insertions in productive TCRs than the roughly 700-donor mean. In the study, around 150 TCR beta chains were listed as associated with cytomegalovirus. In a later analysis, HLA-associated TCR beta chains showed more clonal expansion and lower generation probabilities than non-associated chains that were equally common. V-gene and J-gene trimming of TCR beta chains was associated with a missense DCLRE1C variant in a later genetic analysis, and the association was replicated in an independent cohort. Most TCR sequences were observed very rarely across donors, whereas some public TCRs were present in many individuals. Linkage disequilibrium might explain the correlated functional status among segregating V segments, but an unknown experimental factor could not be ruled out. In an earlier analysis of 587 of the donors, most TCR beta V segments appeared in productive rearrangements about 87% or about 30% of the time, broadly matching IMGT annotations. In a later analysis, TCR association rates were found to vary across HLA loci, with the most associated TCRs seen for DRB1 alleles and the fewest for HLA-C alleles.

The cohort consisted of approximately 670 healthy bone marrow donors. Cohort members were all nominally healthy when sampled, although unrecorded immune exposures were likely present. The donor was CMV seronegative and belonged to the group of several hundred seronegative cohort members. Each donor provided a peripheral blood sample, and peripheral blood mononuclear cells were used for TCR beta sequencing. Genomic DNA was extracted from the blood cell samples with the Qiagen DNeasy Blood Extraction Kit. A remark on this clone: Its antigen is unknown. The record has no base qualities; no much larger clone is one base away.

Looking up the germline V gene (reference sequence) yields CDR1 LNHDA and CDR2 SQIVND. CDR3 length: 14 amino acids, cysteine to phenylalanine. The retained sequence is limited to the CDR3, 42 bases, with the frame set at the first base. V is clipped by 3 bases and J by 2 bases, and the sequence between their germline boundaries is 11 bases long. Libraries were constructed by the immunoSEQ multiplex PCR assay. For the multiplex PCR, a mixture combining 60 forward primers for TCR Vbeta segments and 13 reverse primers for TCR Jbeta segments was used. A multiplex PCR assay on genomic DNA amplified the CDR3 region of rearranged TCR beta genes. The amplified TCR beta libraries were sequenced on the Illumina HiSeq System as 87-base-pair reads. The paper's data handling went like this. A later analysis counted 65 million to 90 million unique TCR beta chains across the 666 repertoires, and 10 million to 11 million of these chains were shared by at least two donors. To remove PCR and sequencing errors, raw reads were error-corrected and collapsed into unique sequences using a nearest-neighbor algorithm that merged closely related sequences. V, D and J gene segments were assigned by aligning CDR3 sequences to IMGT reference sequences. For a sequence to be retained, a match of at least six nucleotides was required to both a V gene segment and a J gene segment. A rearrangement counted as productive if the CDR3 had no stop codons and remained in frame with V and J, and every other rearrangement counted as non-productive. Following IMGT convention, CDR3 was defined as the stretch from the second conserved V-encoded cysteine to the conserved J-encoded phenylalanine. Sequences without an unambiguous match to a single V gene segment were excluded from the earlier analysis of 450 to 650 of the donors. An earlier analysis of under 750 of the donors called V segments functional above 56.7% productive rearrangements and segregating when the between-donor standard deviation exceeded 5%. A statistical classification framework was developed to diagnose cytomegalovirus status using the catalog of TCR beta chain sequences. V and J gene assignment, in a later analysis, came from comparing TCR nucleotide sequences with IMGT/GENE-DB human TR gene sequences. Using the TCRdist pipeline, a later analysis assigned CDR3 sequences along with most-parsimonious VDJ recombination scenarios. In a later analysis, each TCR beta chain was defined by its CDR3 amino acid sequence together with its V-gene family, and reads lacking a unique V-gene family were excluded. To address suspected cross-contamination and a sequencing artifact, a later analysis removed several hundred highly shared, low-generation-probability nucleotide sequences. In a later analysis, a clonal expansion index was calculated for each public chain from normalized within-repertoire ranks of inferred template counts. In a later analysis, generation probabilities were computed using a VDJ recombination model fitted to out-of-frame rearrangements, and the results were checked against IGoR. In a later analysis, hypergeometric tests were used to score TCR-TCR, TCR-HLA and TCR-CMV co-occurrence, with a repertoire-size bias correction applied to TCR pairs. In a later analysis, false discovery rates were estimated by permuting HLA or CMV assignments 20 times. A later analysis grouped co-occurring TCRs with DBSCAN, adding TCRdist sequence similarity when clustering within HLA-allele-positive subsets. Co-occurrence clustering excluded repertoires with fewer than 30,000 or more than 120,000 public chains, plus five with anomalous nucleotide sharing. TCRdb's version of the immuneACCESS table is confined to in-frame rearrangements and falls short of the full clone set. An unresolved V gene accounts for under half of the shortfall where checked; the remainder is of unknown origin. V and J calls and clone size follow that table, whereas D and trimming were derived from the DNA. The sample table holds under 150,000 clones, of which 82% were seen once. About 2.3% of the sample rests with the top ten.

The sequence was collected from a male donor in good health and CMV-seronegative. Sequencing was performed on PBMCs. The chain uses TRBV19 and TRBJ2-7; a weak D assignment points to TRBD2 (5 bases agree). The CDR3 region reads CASSMSGGAYEQYF. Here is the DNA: TGTGCCAGTAGTATGAGCGGAGGAGCCTACGAGCAGTACTTC.